Shown below are 24 T cell receptor beta chains from a single sample sequenced in a study of cytomegalovirus exposure and HLA in healthy donors. Researchers ran the PCR with 60 Vbeta and 13 Jbeta primers. Profiled with immunoSEQ multiplex PCR; TCRdb holds only in-frame clones, not every one. The sample has 150,000 to 200,000 clones, less than 90% seen once. The source material was PBMCs. The receptors were sampled from a man aged 50-59 years in good health and CMV-seronegative.

The sample holds a few counts of this clone. CDR3 nucleotides: TGTGCCAGCAGTTTAAATCGGGGGAGCACTGAAGCTTTCTTT. It translates to CASSLNRGSTEAFF. The rearrangement joins TRBV28 to TRBJ1-1; tentative D call: TRBD1 (5 bases). Germline-derived CDR1 and CDR2 are MDHEN and SYDVKM. Between the trimmed V and J ends, which lost 2 bases and 4 bases, there was a span of 11 bases. The CDR3 contains 14 residues.

V and J are TRBV29-1 and TRBJ2-2, with D perhaps TRBD1 (5 bases). V dropped 4 bases and J dropped 1 base, with 13 bases sitting between them. The germline gives CDR1 SQVTM, CDR2 ANQGSEA. This CDR3 spans 15 amino acids. The DNA of the CDR3 is TGCAGCGTTGGAAAAGGGGTCCGGAACACCGGGGAGCTGTTTTTT. This gives the protein CSVGKGVRNTGELFF.

The chain couples TRBV25-1 to TRBJ2-3, with 10 bases identical to TRBD1. The germline CDR1 and CDR2 sequences are MGHDK and SYGVNS. The J segment lost 3 bases and the V segment lost 6 bases, leaving 3 bases of the junction unmatched. The CDR3 spans 14 residues. CDR3 in DNA: TGTGCCAGCAGCGACAGGGGGCGTACAGATACGCAGTATTTT. Protein product: CASSDRGRTDTQYF.

V and J are TRBV4-1 and TRBJ2-5, with TRBD1 matching 8 bases. This CDR3 region has 15 residues. CDR1 is MGHRA and CDR2 is YSYEKL in the germline V gene. J lost 4 bases, V lost 2 bases, and 6 bases had no gene match. CDR3 coding DNA: TGCGCCAGCAGCCAACGGACAGGGTTGGGAGAGACCCAGTACTTC. This sequence encodes CASSQRTGLGETQYF.

The J gene is TRBJ2-3, the V gene TRBV21-1; the D call in the table, TRBD2, was not verified against the DNA. TRBV21-1 is reported as a pseudogene. This CDR3 has 18 residues. CDR3 DNA sequence: TGTGCCAGCAGCAAAGTAAATACTGGGCTAGCGGGAGGAAATACGCAGTATTTT. It codes for CASSKVNTGLAGGNTQYF.

This chain uses TRBV5-4 with TRBJ1-4; D gene ambiguous. There are 15 residues in the CDR3. Trimming took off 3 bases at V and 7 bases at J, with 16 bases between the two ends. Germline V gives CDR1 SGHNT, CDR2 YYREEE (reference sequence). This CDR3 reads CASSSPTAPGEKLFF. The CDR3 bases are TGTGCCAGCAGCTCACCGACGGCGCCGGGTGAAAAACTGTTTTTT.

The gene calls are TRBV7-9 and TRBJ2-5, with 12 nucleotides matching TRBD2. The CDR3 spans 14 residues. V lost 7 bases, J lost 5 bases, and 5 bases stayed unmatched. Germline CDR1 is SEHNR and CDR2 is FQNEAQ (reference sequence). CDR3 sequence: CASIRLAGEETQYF. CDR3 DNA: TGTGCCAGCATCCGACTAGCGGGAGAGGAGACCCAGTACTTC.

This rearrangement joins TRBV28 to TRBJ2-3, with 7 bases identical to TRBD2. Germline loops: CDR1 MDHEN, CDR2 SYDVKM. The CDR3 has 15 amino acids. J gave up 7 bases and V 3 bases, and 10 bases lay outside the gene matches. The CDR3 loop reads CASSFFQAGRHTQYF. CDR3 bases: TGTGCCAGCAGTTTCTTTCAAGCGGGGCGACATACGCAGTATTTT.

The chain links TRBV11-2 to TRBJ2-1, with 9 bases lining up with TRBD2. CDR1 SGHAT and CDR2 FQNNGV come from the germline V gene. The CDR3 covers 16 residues. V was clipped by 0 bases and J by 8 bases; unmatched bases: 8. The CDR3 here is CASSLDLSGGSHEQFF. The CDR3 DNA sequence: TGTGCCAGCAGCTTAGATCTAAGCGGGGGGAGCCATGAGCAGTTCTTC.

The rearrangement uses TRBV14 and TRBJ2-1, with a possible D match to TRBD2 (6 bases). From germline, CDR1 is SGHDN and CDR2 FVKESK. V lost 3 bases and J lost 0, with 15 bases in between. CDR3 length: 17 amino acids. CDR3 residues: CASSQETVADSYNEQFF. The CDR3 nucleotides are TGTGCCAGCAGCCAGGAAACCGTAGCGGACTCCTACAATGAGCAGTTCTTC.

This clone appeared a few times. This chain joins TRBV7-9 and TRBJ1-1; 9 bases agree with TRBD1. The germline V gene has CDR1 SEHNR and CDR2 FQNEAQ (reference sequence). The CDR3 spans 15 residues. J gave up 4 bases and V 1 base, and 4 bases lay outside the gene matches. The CDR3 DNA follows: TGTGCCAGCAGCTTAGGGGACAGGGTTGGCACTGAAGCTTTCTTT. It yields the protein CASSLGDRVGTEAFF.

The rearrangement uses TRBV21-1 and TRBJ1-1; TRBD1, the D gene given by the table, was not confirmed from the DNA. TRBV21-1 is designated a pseudogene. This CDR3 comprises 17 residues. CDR3 loop: CASSKGGTGGREYEAFF. In DNA form, the CDR3 reads TGTGCCAGCAGCAAAGGGGGAACAGGGGGCCGGGAATATGAAGCTTTCTTT.

This chain links TRBV5-1 with TRBJ1-1, with TRBD1 matching over 8 bases. CDR3 length: 15 amino acids. V gave up 4 bases and J gave up 1 base; unmatched junction bases: 6. In germline, CDR1 is SGHRS, CDR2 YFSETQ. The CDR3 sequence is CASSPSGGQNTEAFF. As DNA, the CDR3 is TGCGCCAGCAGCCCGTCAGGGGGCCAGAACACTGAAGCTTTCTTT.

Comment on this clone: The same CDR3 arises from other DNA sequences in this sample as well. V usage is TRBV13 and J usage is TRBJ2-1; tentatively, D is TRBD2 (6 bases). Germline V gene data show CDR1 as PRHDT and CDR2 as FYEKMQ (reference sequence). The CDR3 runs to 19 residues. V gave up 5 bases and J gave up 0 bases, with 23 bases separating them. The CDR3 coding sequence is TGTGCCAGCAGCAAGCTAGAGGGGTTAGCGGCAAGCTCCTACAATGAGCAGTTCTTC. Translation gives CASSKLEGLAASSYNEQFF.

V gene TRBV19 combines with J gene TRBJ2-1; 7 nucleotides agree with TRBD2. V shed 5 bases and J 9 bases; nucleotides not matched to a gene: 10. The CDR3 is 14 amino acids. Germline V CDR1 and CDR2: LNHDA, SQIVND (reference sequence). The CDR3 DNA sequence: TGTGCCAGTAGTCCTGGACTAGTTTTGGGTGAGCAGTTCTTC. Protein product: CASSPGLVLGEQFF.

The chain uses TRBV25-1 and TRBJ1-1; D unclear. The CDR3 consists of 13 residues. The ends were cut back, 3 bases at V and 10 bases at J, with 15 bases in the middle. Germline CDR1 MGHDK, CDR2 SYGVNS. The CDR3 protein is CASSDYETRGAFF. The CDR3 region has the DNA TGTGCCAGCAGTGATTACGAGACCAGAGGAGCTTTCTTT.

This sequence joins TRBV2 and TRBJ2-5; 9 positions agree with TRBD1. CDR3 size: 15 residues. With 6 bases clipped from V and 2 bases from J, the junction kept 7 bases outside the gene matches. Germline V gene lookup returns CDR1 SNHLY and CDR2 FYNNEI. CDR3 sequence reads: CASRGGQGLQETQYF. The DNA of the CDR3 is TGTGCCAGCAGGGGGGGACAGGGTCTTCAAGAGACCCAGTACTTC.

The chain links TRBV30 to TRBJ1-3; 9 positions agree with TRBD1. Trimming took 2 bases from V and 4 from J; bases not matched to a gene: 6. CDR1 and CDR2 from the germline V gene are GTSNPN and SVGIG (reference sequence). CDR3 size: 15 residues. The CDR3 region is CAWSRTGVRGNTIYF. As DNA, the CDR3 is TGTGCCTGGAGTAGGACAGGGGTGAGAGGAAACACCATATATTTT.

This rearrangement joins TRBV5-5 to TRBJ2-7; D gene ambiguous. CDR1 and CDR2 (germline): SGHKS, YYEKEE (reference sequence). V lost 1 base, J lost 2 bases, and 10 bases lay in between. This CDR3 region has 14 residues. CDR3 residues: CASSLYATTYEQYF. CDR3 bases: TGTGCCAGCAGCTTGTACGCAACAACCTACGAGCAGTACTTC.

This clone has only a few counts. The chain joins TRBV2 to TRBJ1-1, with D perhaps TRBD1 (6 bases). This CDR3 is 14 amino acids long. CDR1 and CDR2 from the germline V gene are SNHLY and FYNNEI. With 6 bases removed from V and 0 bases from J, the gap between germline ends came to 11 bases. The CDR3 nucleotides read TGTGCCAGCAGGGAACAGGGCATGAACACTGAAGCTTTCTTT. Translation gives CASREQGMNTEAFF. The full variable domain, rest sourced from reference TRBV2 and TRBJ1-1, is EPEVTQTPSHQVTQMGQEVILRCVPISNHLYFYWYRQILGQKVEFLVSFYNNEISEKSEIFDDQFSVERPDGSNFTLKIRSTKLEDSAMYFCASREQGMNTEAFFGQGTRLTVV.

The chain joins TRBV6-5 to TRBJ1-1; 9 bases map to TRBD1. The CDR3 runs 13 residues. V was clipped by 7 bases and J by 7 bases; unmatched bases: 7. Germline CDR1 MNHEY, CDR2 SVGAGI. The CDR3 sequence: CASTNRGRGEAFF. The DNA of the CDR3 is TGTGCCAGCACTAACAGGGGGCGCGGTGAAGCTTTCTTT.

The chain uses TRBV19 and TRBJ1-1, with TRBD1 matching over 10 bases. V lost 6 bases, J lost 1 base, and 8 bases stayed unmatched. The CDR3 is made up of 16 amino acids. Germline CDR1 and CDR2: LNHDA and SQIVND (reference sequence). CDR3 sequence reads: CASRTRTGGTNTEAFF. The CDR3 nucleotides read TGTGCCAGTAGAACCCGGACAGGGGGAACGAACACTGAAGCTTTCTTT.

The chain uses TRBV7-2 and TRBJ1-5; tentatively, D is TRBD1 (5 bases). CDR1 and CDR2 from the germline V gene are SGHTA and FQGNSA. The CDR3 totals 13 residues. Trimming left V 6 bases short and J 5 bases short, with 11 bases between. The DNA of the CDR3 is TGTGCCAGCAGTGGGGGGGGAGATCAGCCCCAGCATTTT. The encoded protein is CASSGGGDQPQHF.

The chain couples TRBV19 to TRBJ2-5; TRBD2 aligns across 8 bases. The last part of the DNA fits TRBJ2-7 better; the J call may be wrong. Germline V gene lookup returns CDR1 LNHDA and CDR2 SQIVND (reference sequence). The length of the CDR3 is 14 residues. For the CDR3, the DNA is TGTGCCAGTAGTATCGGGCTAGCGGGCTACGAGCAGTACTTC. Translation gives CASSIGLAGYEQYF.